This T cell receptor (beta chain) emerged from a study of CD8+CD57+ T cells in acquired aplastic anemia. Study details: Mean DNA quantity obtained from sorted CD4+ and CD8+ cells was around 2.9 ug.

Trimming left V 7 bases short and J 10 bases short, with 13 bases between. CDR1 is SGHTA, CDR2 FQGNSA, per germline. The CDR3 runs 11 residues. Both TCR beta VDJ combination and CDR3 sequence profiling were carried out. Genomic DNA was the template for this profiling. Each CDR3 protein gets one entry after TCRdb re-called the reads with MiXCR. The table includes 150,000 or so distinct CDR3 sequences, around half detected once. Previously, flow cytometry had revealed CD8+CD57+ cell expansion in the patients chosen for sequencing. Every one of the patients had aplastic anemia (severe, acquired). The sequencing sample was made of sorted CD4+, CD8+, or CD8+CD57+ T cells (not recorded which) from PBMCs. The chain uses TRBV7-2 and TRBJ1-2, with D maybe TRBD1 (5 bases). The sequence derives from a human donor with aplastic anemia. The DNA for the CDR3 is TGTGCCAGCATCTTTGGGGGTGACTACACCTTC. Translation: CASIFGGDYTF.